This TCR beta chain was retrieved from a study of blood T cell repertoires in COVID-19. Study information: Acute and convalescent COVID-19 specimens originated in the United States, Italy and Spain.

Sequenced by immunoSEQ multiplex PCR; TCRdb stores in-frame clones only, minus some. The repertoire holds roughly 300,000 clones, with 89% as singletons. This clone was detected only once. The CDR3 runs 17 residues. Per germline, CDR1 SGDLS and CDR2 YYNGEE. The V and J ends lost 0 bases and 7 bases, in that order; junction bases with no gene match: 13. The sample comprised peripheral blood. This sequence was found in a young man who had recovered from COVID-19. J is TRBJ2-1 and V is TRBV9, with 7 bases that match TRBD2. The DNA for the CDR3 is TGTGCCAGCAGCGTAGGAGGGGCAGCGGGGTCTGGGAATGAGCAGTTCTTC. It yields the protein CASSVGGAAGSGNEQFF.